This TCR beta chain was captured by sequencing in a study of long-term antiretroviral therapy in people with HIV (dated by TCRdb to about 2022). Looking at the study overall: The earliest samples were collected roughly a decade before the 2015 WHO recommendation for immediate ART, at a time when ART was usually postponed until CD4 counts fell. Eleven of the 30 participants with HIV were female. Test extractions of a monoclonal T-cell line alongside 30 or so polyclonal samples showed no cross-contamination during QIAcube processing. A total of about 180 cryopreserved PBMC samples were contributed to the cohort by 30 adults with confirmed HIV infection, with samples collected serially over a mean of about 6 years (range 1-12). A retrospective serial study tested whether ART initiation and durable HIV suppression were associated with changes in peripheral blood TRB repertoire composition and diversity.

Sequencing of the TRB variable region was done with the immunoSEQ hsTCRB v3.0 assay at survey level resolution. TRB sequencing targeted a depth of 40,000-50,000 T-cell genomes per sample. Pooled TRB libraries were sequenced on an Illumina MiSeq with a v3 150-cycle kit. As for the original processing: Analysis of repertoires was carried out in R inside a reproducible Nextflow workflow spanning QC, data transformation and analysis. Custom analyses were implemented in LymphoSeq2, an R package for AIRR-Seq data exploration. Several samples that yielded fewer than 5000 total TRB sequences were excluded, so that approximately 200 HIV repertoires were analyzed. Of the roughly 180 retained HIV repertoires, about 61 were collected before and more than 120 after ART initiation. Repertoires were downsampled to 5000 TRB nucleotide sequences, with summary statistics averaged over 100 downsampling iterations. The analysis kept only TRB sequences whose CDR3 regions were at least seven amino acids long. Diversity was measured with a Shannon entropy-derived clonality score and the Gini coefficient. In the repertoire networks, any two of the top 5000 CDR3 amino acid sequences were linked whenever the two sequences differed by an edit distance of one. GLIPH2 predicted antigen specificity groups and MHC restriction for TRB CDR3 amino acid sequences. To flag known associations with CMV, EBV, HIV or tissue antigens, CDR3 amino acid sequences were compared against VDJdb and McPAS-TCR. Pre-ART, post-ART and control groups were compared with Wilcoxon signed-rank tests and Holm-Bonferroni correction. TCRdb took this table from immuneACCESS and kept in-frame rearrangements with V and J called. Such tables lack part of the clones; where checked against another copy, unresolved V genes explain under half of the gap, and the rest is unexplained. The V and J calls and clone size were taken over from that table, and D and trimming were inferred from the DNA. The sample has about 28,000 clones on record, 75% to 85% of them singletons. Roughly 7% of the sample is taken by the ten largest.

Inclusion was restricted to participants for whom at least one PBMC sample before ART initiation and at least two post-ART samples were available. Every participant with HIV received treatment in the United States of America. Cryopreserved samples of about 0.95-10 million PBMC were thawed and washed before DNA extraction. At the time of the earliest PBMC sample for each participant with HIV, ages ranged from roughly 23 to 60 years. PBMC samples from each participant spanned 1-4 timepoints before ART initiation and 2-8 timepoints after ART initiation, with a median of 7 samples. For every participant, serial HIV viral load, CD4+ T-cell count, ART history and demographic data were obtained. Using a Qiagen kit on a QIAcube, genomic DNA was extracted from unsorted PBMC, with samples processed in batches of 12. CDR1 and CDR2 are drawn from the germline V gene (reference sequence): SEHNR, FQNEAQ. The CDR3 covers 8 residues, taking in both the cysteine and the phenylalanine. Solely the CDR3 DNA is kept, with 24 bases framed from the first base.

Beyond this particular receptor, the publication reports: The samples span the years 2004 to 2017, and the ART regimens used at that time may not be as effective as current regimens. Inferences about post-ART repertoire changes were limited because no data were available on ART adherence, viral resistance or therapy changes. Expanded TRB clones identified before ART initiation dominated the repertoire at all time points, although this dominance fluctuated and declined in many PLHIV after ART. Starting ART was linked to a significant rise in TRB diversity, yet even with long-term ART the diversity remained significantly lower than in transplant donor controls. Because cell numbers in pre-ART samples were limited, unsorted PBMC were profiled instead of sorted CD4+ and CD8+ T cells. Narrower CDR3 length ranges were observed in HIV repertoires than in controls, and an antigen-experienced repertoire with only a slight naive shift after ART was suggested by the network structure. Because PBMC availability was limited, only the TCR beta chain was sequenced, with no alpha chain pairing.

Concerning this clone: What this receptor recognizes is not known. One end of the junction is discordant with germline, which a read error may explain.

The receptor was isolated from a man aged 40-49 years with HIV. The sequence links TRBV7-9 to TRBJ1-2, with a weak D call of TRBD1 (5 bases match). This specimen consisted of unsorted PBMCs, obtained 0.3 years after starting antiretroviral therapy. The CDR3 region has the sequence CLSGGYTF. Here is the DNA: TGCCTATCAGGGGGCTACACCTTC.